This T cell receptor beta chain comes out of a study of T cells after yellow fever vaccination. Regarding the study as a whole: The study re-detected most primary-vaccination clones after the booster (roughly 96% CD4, just over 85% CD8).

CDR1 is ENHRY and CDR2 is SYGVKD in the germline V gene. The CDR3 runs to 12 residues. Germline trimming cut 6 bases from V and 7 bases from J; bases unmatched to any gene: 5. This clonotype has at least ten counts. The target antigen is unknown. TCRdb re-called the 5' RACE reads through MiXCR, storing one row per CDR3 protein. The table includes hundreds of thousands of distinct CDR3 sequences, over 4% detected once. The sample was PBMCs, taken 5 days after the yellow fever booster vaccination. The chain joins TRBV10-3 to TRBJ1-1; 7 bases align to TRBD1. The TCR comes from a man younger than 30 who received the YFV17D yellow fever vaccine. CDR3 loop: CAISETGLEAFF. The CDR3 DNA is TGTGCCATCAGCGAGACAGGGCTTGAAGCTTTCTTT.